This T cell receptor (beta chain) came from a study of cytomegalovirus exposure and HLA in healthy donors. This PCR relied on a set of 60 Vbeta primers and 13 Jbeta primers. The method was immunoSEQ multiplex PCR; TCRdb's version includes in-frame clones alone and lacks a portion of them. Here the sample spans approximately 91,000 clones, less than 70% being singletons. In its sample, this clone was seen a few times. The CDR3 extends over 17 amino acids. Germline V gives CDR1 SGHRS, CDR2 YFSETQ. The germline V and J ends were trimmed by 0 bases and 5 bases, with 17 bases remaining between them. Material for sequencing was PBMCs. This chain joins TRBV5-1 and TRBJ1-4, with no clear D. This clonotype was obtained from a female donor in good health and CMV-seronegative. The CDR3 sequence: CASSLGVNAAGNEKLFF. The DNA of the CDR3 is TGCGCCAGCAGCTTGGGCGTGAACGCAGCGGGAAATGAAAAACTGTTTTTT.